This T cell receptor beta chain came from a study of regulatory T cells in long-lasting Graves disease. Regarding time point: newly diagnosed GD, antithyroid drugs for less than 3 months. Making the TCR library involved RNA that had been extracted from PBMCs. Construction of the TCR beta libraries employed iRepertoire HTBI primers in conjunction with Arm-PCR of CDR3 regions. As originally analysed: Identification across samples found approximately 67 TRBV and about 13 TRBJ segments. TCRdb used MiXCR to reprocess the multiplex PCR reads, holding one entry per CDR3 protein. The V and J calls shown here were made by TCRdb, not taken from the authors' results. In the table there are fewer than 450,000 distinct CDR3 sequences, 15% of which are singletons. Trimming removed 3 bases at V and 0 bases at J, with 17 bases between. The CDR3 has 17 residues. The germline V gene has CDR1 LNHDA and CDR2 SQIVND (reference sequence).

This clonotype was observed a handful of times. The sample was also linked to a second study, of T cells in Graves' hyperthyroidism and ophthalmopathy.

The TCR sequence derives from a woman aged 40 to 50 with Graves disease. The sequences come from peripheral blood mononuclear cells (PBMCs), collected at new diagnosis, from a patient treated with antithyroid drugs. The chain carries TRBV19 and TRBJ1-1; no definite D call. The CDR3 coding sequence is TGTGCCAGTAGTATTGGACGGAGGAGATCTATGAACACTGAAGCTTTCTTT. It codes for CASSIGRRRSMNTEAFF.